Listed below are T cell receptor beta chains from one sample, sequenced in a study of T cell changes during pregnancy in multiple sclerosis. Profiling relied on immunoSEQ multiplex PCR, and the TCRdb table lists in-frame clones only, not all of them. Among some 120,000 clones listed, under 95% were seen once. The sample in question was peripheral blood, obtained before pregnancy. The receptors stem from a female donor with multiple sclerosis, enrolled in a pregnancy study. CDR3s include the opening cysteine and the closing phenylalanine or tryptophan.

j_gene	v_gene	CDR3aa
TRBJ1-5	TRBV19	CASSMLPLSPRLTGDQPQHF
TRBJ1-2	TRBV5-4	CASSLQGPPTPHGYTF
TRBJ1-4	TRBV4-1	CASSQDFPGRGIREKLFF
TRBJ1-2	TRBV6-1	CASSQGGQTQGIYGYTF
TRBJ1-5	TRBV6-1	CASSALGNQPQHF
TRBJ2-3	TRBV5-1	CASSPPGGASDTQYF
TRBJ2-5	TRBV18	CASSPPGGVNGETQYF
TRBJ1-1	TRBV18	CASSPGQGATEAFF
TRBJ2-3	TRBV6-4	CASSESSGRADTQYF
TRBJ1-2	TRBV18	CASSPADRDEGGYTF
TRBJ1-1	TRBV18	CASSLTGYEAFF
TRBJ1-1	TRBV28	CASSVHRGTTEAFF
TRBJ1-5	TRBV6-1	CASSVVGQLYSNQPQHF
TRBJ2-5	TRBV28	CASSLEGALRETQYF
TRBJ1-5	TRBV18	CASSLGVQDNQPQHF
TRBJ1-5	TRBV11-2	CASSQDRGGQPQHF
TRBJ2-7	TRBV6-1	CASLSPGVLDGQYF
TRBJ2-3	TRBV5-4	CASSSPSGGSDTQYF
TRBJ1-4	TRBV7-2	CASSQGQGRNEKLFF
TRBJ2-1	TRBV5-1	CASSEPTSYNEQFF
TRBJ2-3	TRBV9	CASSVSGRDTQYF
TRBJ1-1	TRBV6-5	CASTRVGFPTFF
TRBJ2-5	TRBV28	CASSTIDRGQQETQYF
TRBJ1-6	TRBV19	CASSIRDRDNSPLHF
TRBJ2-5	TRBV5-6	CASSLKAGLSQETQYF
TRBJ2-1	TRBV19	CASSPAGTGEQFF
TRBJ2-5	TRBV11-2	CASSLAREETQYF
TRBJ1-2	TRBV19	CASSTLRGRYGYTF
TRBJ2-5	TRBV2	CASNTFGGETQYF
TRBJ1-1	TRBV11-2	CASSRVKNTEAFF
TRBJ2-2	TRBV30	CAWSPGTNTGELFF
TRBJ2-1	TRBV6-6	CASSYSRVYNEQFF
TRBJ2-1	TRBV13	CASSLLPTGSSYNEQFF
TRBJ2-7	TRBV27	CASSYRQGGEQYF
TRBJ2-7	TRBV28	CASNSYYEQYF
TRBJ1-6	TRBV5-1	CASSLVQGGSAPLHF
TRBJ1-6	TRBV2	CASRPSGGFGDSPLHF
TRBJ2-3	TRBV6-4	CASSDSTGGADTQYF
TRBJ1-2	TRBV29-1	CSVGGQQGGYTF
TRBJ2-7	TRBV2	CASQGGRAYEQYF
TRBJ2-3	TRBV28	CASRDRGLVADTQYF
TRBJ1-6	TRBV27	CASSLYRNSPLHF
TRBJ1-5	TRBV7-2	CASSLQSGYQPQHF
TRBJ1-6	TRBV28	CASSLTDRGPNSPLHF
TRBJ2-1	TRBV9	CASSVATEGTGTNEQFF
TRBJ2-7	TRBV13	CASSEQGGEQYF
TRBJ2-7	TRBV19	CASSPASGRAITSYEQYF